Shown below are 32 T cell receptor beta chains from a single sample sequenced in a study of graft-versus-host responses after intestinal transplantation (dated by TCRdb to about 2021). Reading the label with the study, this specimen's time point is: cells obtained before transplantation from donor or recipient. These receptors' antigens are unknown. Libraries came from the immunoSEQ multiplex PCR assay. TCRdb's version of the immuneACCESS table is confined to in-frame rearrangements and falls short of the full clone set. An unresolved V gene accounts for under half of the shortfall where checked; the remainder is of unknown origin. This sample is represented by tens of thousands of clones; about 87% of them were singletons. Jointly, the top ten make up 0.35% to 0.5% of the sample. Sequenced here: unstimulated CD4+ T cells sorted from spleen or lymph node cells, sampled before transplant. The receptors stem from a human donor who was the organ donor for an intestinal transplant.

This chain uses TRBV6-1 with TRBJ1-5; no firm D call. Trimming pared 0 bases from V and 4 bases from J, leaving 10 bases between. CDR3 size: 15 residues. In germline, CDR1 is MNHNS, CDR2 SASEGT. CDR3 coding DNA: TGTGCCAGCAGTGAAGCGCCCCCAGTGAATCAGCCCCAGCATTTT. Protein sequence: CASSEAPPVNQPQHF.

The rearrangement links TRBV6-1 to TRBJ2-5; no reliable D call. In germline, CDR1 is MNHNS, CDR2 SASEGT. V lost 5 bases and J 5 bases, leaving 18 bases between the germline ends. The CDR3 totals 15 residues. The CDR3 spells CASSTPRMFGETQYF. CDR3 coding DNA: TGTGCCAGCAGTACGCCTAGGATGTTCGGCGAGACCCAGTACTTC.

The gene calls are TRBV9 and TRBJ1-4; the match to TRBD1 covers 8 bases. The CDR3 sequence is 15 residues long. Germline V gene lookup returns CDR1 SGDLS and CDR2 YYNGEE. V shed 3 bases, J shed 3 bases, and the junction held 4 bases outside the gene matches. The CDR3 sequence: CASSGGTGPNEKLFF. In DNA, the CDR3 is TGTGCCAGCAGCGGTGGGACAGGACCTAATGAAAAACTGTTTTTT.

The chain joins TRBV7-8 to TRBJ2-5, with 7 positions matching TRBD1. V gave up 1 base and J gave up 5 bases; unmatched junction bases: 7. CDR1 and CDR2 from the germline V gene are SGHVS and FQNEAQ. CDR3 length: 15 residues. CDR3 sequence reads: CASSLVKGGTETQYF. DNA for the CDR3: TGTGCCAGCAGCTTAGTAAAAGGGGGCACGGAGACCCAGTACTTC.

The chain uses TRBV6-1 and TRBJ1-1; D perhaps matches TRBD1 (6 bases). The CDR3 totals 15 residues. Germline CDR1 and CDR2: MNHNS and SASEGT. The germline V and J ends were trimmed by 3 bases and 5 bases, with 16 bases remaining between them. CDR3: CASSDGNRVRTEAFF. The CDR3 nucleotides are TGTGCCAGCAGTGATGGGAACAGGGTGAGGACTGAAGCTTTCTTT.

V is TRBV5-4 and J is TRBJ1-1; the D gene is possibly TRBD1 (5 bases). V was trimmed by 4 bases and J by 2 bases, leaving 9 bases between them. The CDR3 totals 13 residues. Germline assignment: CDR1 SGHNT and CDR2 YYREEE (reference sequence). In DNA, the CDR3 is TGTGCCAGCAGCGCCGACAGAAACACTGAAGCTTTCTTT. It yields the protein CASSADRNTEAFF.

The rearrangement joins TRBV9 to TRBJ2-5, with TRBD2 as a possible D gene (5 bases). Trimming pared 3 bases from V and 1 base from J, leaving 16 bases between. This CDR3 is built from 16 residues. CDR1 is SGDLS, CDR2 YYNGEE, per germline. The CDR3 protein is CASSARSGSFQETQYF. The CDR3 DNA is TGTGCCAGCAGCGCGAGGTCGGGGAGCTTCCAAGAGACCCAGTACTTC.

The V and J genes are TRBV19 and TRBJ1-6; D is unclear. V was shortened by 6 bases and J by 5 bases, with 17 bases between the two germline ends. Germline loops: CDR1 LNHDA, CDR2 SQIVND (reference sequence). There are 16 residues in the CDR3. The CDR3 loop reads CASSPRREGDNSPLHF. In DNA form, the CDR3 reads TGTGCCAGTAGCCCTAGGCGGGAAGGTGATAATTCACCCCTCCACTTT. The variable domain in full, completed from reference TRBV19 and TRBJ1-6, reads DGGITQSPKYLFRKEGQNVTLSCEQNLNHDAMYWYRQDPGQGLRLIYYSQIVNDFQKGDIAEGYSVSREKKESFPLTVTSAQKNPTAFYLCASSPRREGDNSPLHFGNGTRLTVT.

This clone was seen just once. V is TRBV6-5 and J is TRBJ2-5; D perhaps matches TRBD1 (5 bases). The ends were cut back, 8 bases at V and 5 bases at J, with 21 bases in the middle. This CDR3 region has 15 residues. Germline V lookup: CDR1 MNHEY, CDR2 SVGAGI. The CDR3 bases are TGTGCCAGCCTCTCCAGGGTAGGATTCGGCGAGACCCAGTACTTC. This encodes CASLSRVGFGETQYF.

There are a few counts of this clone. The chain is built from TRBV7-8 and TRBJ2-3; perhaps TRBD1 as D (8 bases). The V end was cut by 2 bases, the J end by 1 base, with 10 bases between. This CDR3 has 15 amino acids. Germline loops: CDR1 SGHVS, CDR2 FQNEAQ. CDR3 sequence: CASSLTGGGTDTQYF. The CDR3 DNA reads as TGTGCCAGCAGCTTAACAGGGGGGGGCACAGATACGCAGTATTTT.

The chain has TRBV6-6 and TRBJ1-2; D gene ambiguous. Per germline, CDR1 MNHNY and CDR2 SVGAGI (reference sequence). The CDR3 loop spans 13 amino acids. The V end lost 0 bases, the J end lost 6 bases, and 8 bases lay between the germline ends. The chain's CDR3 is CASSYSRKNGYTF. Written as DNA, the CDR3 is TGTGCCAGCAGTTACTCGAGAAAAAATGGCTACACCTTC.

This rearrangement joins TRBV28 to TRBJ1-4; D unclear. V was pared by 4 bases and J by 0 bases, with 6 bases between. Germline V gene data show CDR1 as MDHEN and CDR2 as SYDVKM. The CDR3 runs to 14 residues. DNA for the CDR3: TGTGCCAGCAGTTCTCAGGCAACTAATGAAAAACTGTTTTTT. Encoded protein: CASSSQATNEKLFF.

The chain joins TRBV7-9 to TRBJ2-3; TRBD2 agrees at 11 bases. Germline V gene lookup returns CDR1 SEHNR and CDR2 FQNEAQ (reference sequence). The trim removed 0 bases at V and 4 bases at J, leaving 12 bases unmatched. This CDR3 is built from 19 residues. CDR3 coding DNA: TGTGCCAGCAGCTTAGCCCTAGCGGGGGGCGGGAGTTTTGCAGATACGCAGTATTTT. Protein product: CASSLALAGGGSFADTQYF.

The V gene is TRBV6-5, the J gene TRBJ1-1; no clear D gene. This CDR3 has 15 residues. CDR1 and CDR2 (germline): MNHEY, SVGAGI. Deletions cut 6 bases from V and 6 bases from J, with 20 bases between. The CDR3 sequence is CASSKDGPLGAEAFF. The CDR3, as DNA: TGTGCCAGCAGCAAAGATGGGCCCCTCGGGGCTGAAGCTTTCTTT.

The V gene is TRBV7-9, the J gene TRBJ1-2; 9 nucleotides line up with TRBD1. V was pared by 6 bases and J by 8 bases, with 4 bases of the junction left unmatched. The CDR3 runs 12 residues. Germline assignment: CDR1 SEHNR and CDR2 FQNEAQ (reference sequence). The CDR3 spells CASRWTGEGYTF. The CDR3 nucleotides are TGTGCCAGCAGGTGGACAGGGGAAGGCTACACCTTC.

This rearrangement joins TRBV6-5 to TRBJ2-1; a possible D gene is TRBD1 (6 bases). V dropped 6 bases and J dropped 8 bases, with 14 bases sitting between them. Germline loops: CDR1 MNHEY, CDR2 SVGAGI. CDR3 length: 13 amino acids. The CDR3 sequence is CASRGTGRDEQFF. The CDR3 DNA is TGTGCCAGCAGGGGAACAGGGCGAGATGAGCAGTTCTTC.

CDR3 in DNA: TGTGCCAGCAGCGTAGCTGCGGGGGGGCCGCCAGATACGCAGTATTTT. It encodes CASSVAAGGPPDTQYF. This rearrangement joins TRBV9 to TRBJ2-3, with TRBD2 matching over 9 bases. Germline loops: CDR1 SGDLS, CDR2 YYNGEE. The junction had 6 bases not matched to a gene; V was cut back by 0 bases and J by 4 bases. This CDR3 has 16 residues.

CDR3 nucleotide sequence: TGTGCCAGCAGCCCCGGGACTAGCGGATACAATGAGCAGTTCTTC. Translation: CASSPGTSGYNEQFF. The J gene is TRBJ2-1, the V gene TRBV11-3, with 11 bases that match TRBD2. V lost 5 bases, J lost 4 bases, and 4 bases stayed unmatched. This CDR3 spans 15 amino acids. Germline CDR1 reads SGHNT; CDR2 reads YENEEA.

J is TRBJ1-2 and V is TRBV6-6; D is undetermined. This CDR3 has 12 residues. Germline V gives CDR1 MNHNY, CDR2 SVGAGI (reference sequence). V gave up 11 bases and J gave up 2 bases, with 12 bases separating them. The CDR3 DNA reads TGTGCCCTCCAGGATGGCAACTATGGCTACACCTTC. It specifies CALQDGNYGYTF.

The chain carries TRBV5-6 and TRBJ2-7; D perhaps matches TRBD1 (6 bases). V was trimmed by 4 bases and J by 4 bases, leaving 9 bases between them. Germline V lookup: CDR1 SGHDT, CDR2 YYEEEE. The CDR3 is 12 residues long. The CDR3 nucleotides read TGTGCCAGCAGCGTACAGGGTTACGAGCAGTACGTC. Translated: CASSVQGYEQYV.

The chain links TRBV5-6 to TRBJ2-6, with 7 nucleotides matching TRBD1. V lost 0 bases, J lost 0 bases, and 3 bases stayed unmatched. The CDR3 loop spans 17 amino acids. CDR1 SGHDT and CDR2 YYEEEE come from the germline V gene. CDR3 bases: TGTGCCAGCAGCTTGGCAGGGGGTATCTCTGGGGCCAACGTCCTGACTTTC. Translated: CASSLAGGISGANVLTF.

This clone was detected only a few times. The rearrangement uses TRBV18 and TRBJ2-2, with D hard to call. V lost 3 bases, J lost 0 bases, and 11 bases lay in between. This CDR3 spans 16 amino acids. From germline, CDR1 is KGHSH and CDR2 LQKENI. The CDR3 sequence is CASSPQQIANTGELFF. CDR3 nucleotide sequence: TGTGCCAGCTCACCTCAACAGATCGCGAACACCGGGGAGCTGTTTTTT.

J is TRBJ2-7 and V is TRBV2; D is perhaps TRBD1 (5 bases). Germline CDR1 and CDR2: SNHLY and FYNNEI. This CDR3 has 10 amino acids. Trimming took off 8 bases at V and 7 bases at J, with 9 bases between the two ends. CDR3 protein: CASGHLEQYV. In DNA form, the CDR3 reads TGTGCCAGCGGACATCTGGAGCAGTACGTC.

V usage is TRBV28 and J usage is TRBJ1-2, with D tentatively TRBD1 (5 bases). Deletions cut 5 bases from V and 3 bases from J, with 16 bases between. The CDR3 length is 15 residues. Germline CDR1 reads MDHEN; CDR2 reads SYDVKM. DNA of the CDR3: TGTGCCAGCAGTCTCCTGCAGGGAGGAGACTATGGCTACACCTTC. Residues: CASSLLQGGDYGYTF.

The chain joins TRBV7-2 to TRBJ1-1, with 8 positions matching TRBD1. The CDR3 loop spans 15 amino acids. In germline, CDR1 is SGHTA, CDR2 FQGNSA. The ends lost 8 bases at V and 1 base at J; junction bases unmatched: 9. As DNA, the CDR3 is TGTGCCAGCGGCAAAATAACAGGGGGGAACACTGAAGCTTTCTTT. Protein sequence: CASGKITGGNTEAFF.

The chain combines TRBV6-6 with TRBJ2-1, with 10 positions matching TRBD2. This CDR3 region has 15 residues. Germline V gene data show CDR1 as MNHNY and CDR2 as SVGAGI (reference sequence). The trim removed 8 bases at V and 3 bases at J, leaving 7 bases unmatched. CDR3 loop: CASLNSGGLYNEQFF. The DNA for the CDR3 is TGTGCCAGCTTGAATAGCGGGGGGCTCTACAATGAGCAGTTCTTC.

The J gene is TRBJ1-6, the V gene TRBV6-5; D unresolved. The CDR3 loop spans 13 amino acids. Germline values: CDR1 MNHEY, CDR2 SVGAGI. With 2 bases removed from V and 9 bases from J, the gap between germline ends came to 8 bases. The CDR3 protein is CASSYIPGSPLHF. As DNA, the CDR3 is TGTGCCAGCAGTTACATACCGGGTTCACCCCTCCACTTT.

The V call is TRBV6-5, the J call TRBJ2-3; 7 bases agree with TRBD2. V lost 8 bases, J lost 2 bases, and 7 bases stayed unmatched. Looked up from germline, CDR1 is MNHEY and CDR2 is SVGAGI. The CDR3 contains 14 residues. CDR3 in amino acids: CASRVGGSTDTQYF. CDR3 DNA: TGTGCCAGCCGCGTCGGGGGGTCCACAGATACGCAGTATTTT.

The V call is TRBV28, the J call TRBJ1-2; D possibly corresponds to TRBD1 (6 bases). Germline V gene sequence: CDR1 MDHEN, CDR2 SYDVKM. This CDR3 spans 14 amino acids. Between the trimmed V and J ends, which lost 1 base and 8 bases, there was a span of 14 bases. The CDR3 nucleotides read TGTGCCAGCAGTTTATATACGGGACACAACGGCTACACCTTC. This encodes CASSLYTGHNGYTF.

The chain combines TRBV6-5 with TRBJ1-2; TRBD1 agrees at 8 bases. This CDR3 spans 13 amino acids. CDR1 and CDR2 (germline): MNHEY, SVGAGI. V was pared by 5 bases and J by 5 bases, with 4 bases of the junction left unmatched. The CDR3 region is CASSTRQGYGYTF. The CDR3 DNA sequence: TGTGCCAGCAGTACAAGACAGGGGTATGGCTACACCTTC.

The genes are TRBV6-5 and TRBJ1-2, with D unclear. Trimming took 4 bases from V and 5 from J, leaving 20 bases between them. In germline, CDR1 is MNHEY, CDR2 SVGAGI. This CDR3 region has 16 residues. The CDR3 sequence: CASSSLTDPWIYGYTF. The CDR3 DNA sequence: TGTGCCAGCAGTTCCCTCACAGATCCATGGATTTATGGCTACACCTTC.

The chain combines TRBV7-6 with TRBJ1-1, with D possibly being TRBD1 (5 bases). The CDR3 covers 13 residues. Germline V gives CDR1 SGHVS, CDR2 FNYEAQ. Trimming removed 4 bases from V and 5 bases from J, with 11 bases in between. As DNA, the CDR3 is TGTGCCAGCAGCTATACGGGGGAGACTGAAGCTTTCTTT. Amino acid sequence: CASSYTGETEAFF.